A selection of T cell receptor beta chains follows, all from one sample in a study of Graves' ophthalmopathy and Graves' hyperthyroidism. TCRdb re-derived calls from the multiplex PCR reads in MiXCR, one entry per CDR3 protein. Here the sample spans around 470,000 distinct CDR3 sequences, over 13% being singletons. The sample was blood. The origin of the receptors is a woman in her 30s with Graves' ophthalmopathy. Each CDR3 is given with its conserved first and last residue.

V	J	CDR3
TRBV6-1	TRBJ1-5	CASSDGTFSNQPQHF
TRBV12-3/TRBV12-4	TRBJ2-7	CASSLSPGNEQYF
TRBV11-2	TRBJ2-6	CASSLDVPTGTLGSGANVLTF
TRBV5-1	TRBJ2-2	CASSLLAGDTGELFF
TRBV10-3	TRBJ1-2	CAISELGTGGNSYGYTF
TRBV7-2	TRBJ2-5	CASSSAPDYYQETQYF
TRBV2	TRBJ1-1	CASVRGRTEAFF
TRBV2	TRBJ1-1	CAGGDRGGTEAFF
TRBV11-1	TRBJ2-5	CASSTGGETQYF
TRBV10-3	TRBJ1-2	CAISESEGRGHRGYTF
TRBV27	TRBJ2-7	CASSLLGPAYEQYF
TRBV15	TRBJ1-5	CATSRLQGAYQPQHF